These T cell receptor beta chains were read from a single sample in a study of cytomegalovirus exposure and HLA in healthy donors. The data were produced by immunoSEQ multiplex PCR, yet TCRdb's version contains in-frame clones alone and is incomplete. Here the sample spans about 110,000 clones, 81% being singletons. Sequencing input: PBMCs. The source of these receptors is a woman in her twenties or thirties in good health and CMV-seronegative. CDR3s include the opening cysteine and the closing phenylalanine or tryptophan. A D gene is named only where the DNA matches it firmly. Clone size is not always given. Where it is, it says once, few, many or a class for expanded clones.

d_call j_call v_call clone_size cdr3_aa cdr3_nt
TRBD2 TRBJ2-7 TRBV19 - CASSISGSSYEQYF TGTGCCAGTAGTATTAGCGGGAGCTCCTACGAGCAGTACTTC
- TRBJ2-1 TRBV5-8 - CASSLGAGSYYNEQFF TGTGCCAGCAGCTTGGGGGCCGGGAGCTACTACAATGAGCAGTTCTTC
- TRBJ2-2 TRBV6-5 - CASTPGGELFF TGTGCCAGCACCCCGGGCGGGGAGCTGTTTTTT
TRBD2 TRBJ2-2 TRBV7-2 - CASSPGLADTGELFF TGTGCCAGCAGCCCGGGACTAGCGGACACCGGGGAGCTGTTTTTT
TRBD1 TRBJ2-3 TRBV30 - CAWRGDRGTDTQYF TGTGCCTGGAGAGGGGACAGGGGCACAGATACGCAGTATTTT
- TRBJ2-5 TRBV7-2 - CASSLSLGGKETQYF TGTGCCAGCAGCCTTTCACTTGGCGGCAAAGAGACCCAGTACTTC
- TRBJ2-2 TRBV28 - CASRLSRQIRGAGELFF TGTGCCAGCAGGCTGTCCCGACAGATTAGGGGTGCCGGGGAGCTGTTTTTT
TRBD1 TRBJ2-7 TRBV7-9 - CASSHGQGGNEQYF TGTGCCAGCAGCCACGGACAGGGTGGTAACGAGCAGTACTTC
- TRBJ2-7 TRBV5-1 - CASSLERGGGTYEQYF TGCGCCAGCAGCTTGGAGAGGGGAGGGGGAACCTACGAGCAGTACTTC
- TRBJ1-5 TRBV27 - CASRLVMDQPQHF TGTGCCAGCAGACTCGTAATGGATCAGCCCCAGCATTTT
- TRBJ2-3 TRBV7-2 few CASRSGTSTDTQYF TGTGCCAGCCGTAGCGGTACTAGCACAGATACGCAGTATTTT
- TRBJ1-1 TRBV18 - CASSPRQFDLYAEAFF TGTGCCAGCTCACCACGACAGTTTGATTTATACGCTGAAGCTTTCTTT
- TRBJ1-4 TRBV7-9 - CASSTQVATNEKLFF TGTGCCAGCAGCACACAGGTTGCAACTAATGAAAAACTGTTTTTT
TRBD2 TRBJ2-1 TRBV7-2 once CASSFGRNNEQFF TGTGCCAGCAGCTTCGGGAGGAACAATGAGCAGTTCTTC
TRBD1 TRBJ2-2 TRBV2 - CASSVGQGASTGELFF TGTGCCAGCAGTGTAGGACAGGGAGCTAGTACCGGGGAGCTGTTTTTT
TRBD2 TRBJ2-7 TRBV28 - CASSFRDSGRFRYEQYF TGTGCCAGCAGTTTTAGGGATAGCGGGAGATTCCGCTACGAGCAGTACTTC
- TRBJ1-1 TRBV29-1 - CSVVGRGPLGAFF TGCAGCGTTGTGGGCAGAGGGCCCCTGGGGGCTTTCTTT
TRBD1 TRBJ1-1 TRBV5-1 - CASSPGDREATEAFF TGCGCCAGCAGCCCAGGGGACAGAGAGGCCACTGAAGCTTTCTTT
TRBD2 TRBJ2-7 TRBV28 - CASSLTSGTFGYEQYF TGTGCCAGCAGCCTGACTAGCGGGACCTTTGGGTACGAGCAGTACTTC
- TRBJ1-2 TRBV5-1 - CASRATGGNRGYTF TGCGCCAGCAGGGCCACAGGAGGGAATCGGGGCTACACCTTC
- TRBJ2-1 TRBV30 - CAWTSFPVSSYNEQFF TGTGCCTGGACATCCTTCCCGGTGAGCTCCTACAATGAGCAGTTCTTC
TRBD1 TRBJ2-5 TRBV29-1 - CSVSGQGGETQYF TGCAGCGTCTCAGGACAGGGGGGGGAGACCCAGTACTTC
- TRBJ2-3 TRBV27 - CASSVQVTDTQYF TGTGCCAGCAGCGTACAGGTCACAGATACGCAGTATTTT
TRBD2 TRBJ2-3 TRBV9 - CASSATSGSTDTQYF TGTGCCAGCAGCGCGACTAGCGGTAGCACAGATACGCAGTATTTT
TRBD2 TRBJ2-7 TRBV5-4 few CASSSPWTSGSYEQYF TGTGCCAGCAGCTCCCCTTGGACTAGCGGGAGCTACGAGCAGTACTTC
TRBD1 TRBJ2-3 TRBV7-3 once CASSSSTGPHTDTQYF TGTGCCAGCAGCTCCTCGACAGGGCCGCACACAGATACGCAGTATTTT
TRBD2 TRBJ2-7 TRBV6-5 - CASSRSGGPYEQYF TGTGCCAGCAGCCGTAGCGGGGGCCCTTACGAGCAGTACTTC
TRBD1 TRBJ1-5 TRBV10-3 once CAISESGQGYQHF TGTGCCATCAGTGAGTCTGGACAGGGCTACCAGCATTTT